Listed below are T cell receptor beta chains from one sample, sequenced in a study of CD8+CD57+ T cells in acquired aplastic anemia. TCRdb redid the calling of the reads with MiXCR, one entry per CDR3 protein. The table includes around 68,000 distinct CDR3 sequences, roughly 50% detected once. Specimen: sorted CD4+, CD8+, or CD8+CD57+ T cells (not recorded which) from PBMCs. These receptors were obtained from a human donor in good health, serving as a control. CDR3s include the opening cysteine and the closing phenylalanine or tryptophan. Fields, in order: D gene, V gene, J gene, clone size, CDR3 DNA, CDR3 protein. The D gene is left open where the match is weak. For some rows the clone size is stated as once, few or many, or as a class when expanded; others skip it.

d_call: -; v_call: TRBV10-3; j_call: TRBJ2-2; clone_size: once; cdr3_nt: TGTGCCATCAGTGAGTCGCGGGCCGGGGGAACCGGGGAGCTGTTTTTT; cdr3_aa: CAISESRAGGTGELFF
d_call: -; v_call: TRBV10-3; j_call: TRBJ1-2; clone_size: -; cdr3_nt: TGTGCCAGCGCCTCCAGGGCTACTAACTATGGCTACACCTTC; cdr3_aa: CASASRATNYGYTF
d_call: -; v_call: TRBV10-3; j_call: TRBJ2-3; clone_size: many; cdr3_nt: TGTGCCATCAGGGGGGGTGACGGGGCGAGTTTGGATACGCAGTATTTT; cdr3_aa: CAIRGGDGASLDTQYF
d_call: TRBD2; v_call: TRBV15; j_call: TRBJ2-3; clone_size: -; cdr3_nt: TGTGCCACCAGCGGGGCAGGACTAGCGGGGGGGCCTGGCACAGATACGCAGTATTTT; cdr3_aa: CATSGAGLAGGPGTDTQYF
d_call: TRBD1; v_call: TRBV29-1; j_call: TRBJ2-5; clone_size: -; cdr3_nt: TGCAGCGTTCTCGACAGGGGAGGCGAGACCCAGTACTTC; cdr3_aa: CSVLDRGGETQYF
d_call: TRBD2; v_call: TRBV20-1; j_call: TRBJ2-1; clone_size: -; cdr3_nt: TGCAGTGCTACAAGCGGGGGGGCCTACAATGAGCAGTTCTTC; cdr3_aa: CSATSGGAYNEQFF
d_call: TRBD2; v_call: TRBV7-9; j_call: TRBJ2-5; clone_size: many; cdr3_nt: TGTGCCAGCAGCTTCGAATCCTCACTAGCGGGGAGGGGGGATCAAGAGACCCAGTACTTC; cdr3_aa: CASSFESSLAGRGDQETQYF
d_call: TRBD1; v_call: TRBV9; j_call: TRBJ2-6; clone_size: once; cdr3_nt: TGTGCCAGCAGCTTGCGACAGGGGGAGTCTGGGGCCAACGTCCTGACTTTC; cdr3_aa: CASSLRQGESGANVLTF
d_call: TRBD1; v_call: TRBV29-1; j_call: TRBJ1-1; clone_size: -; cdr3_nt: TGCAGCGTTGAAGGCCGGGGACAGGGGTACACTGAGGCTTTCTTT; cdr3_aa: CSVEGRGQGYTEAFF
d_call: TRBD1; v_call: TRBV10-3; j_call: TRBJ1-1; clone_size: -; cdr3_nt: TGTGCCATCAGCAGGGGGCAAGGCACTGAAGCCTTCTTT; cdr3_aa: CAISRGQGTEAFF
d_call: TRBD1; v_call: TRBV29-1; j_call: TRBJ2-7; clone_size: -; cdr3_nt: TGCAGCGTTGAAGGGGGTGAGCGAGGGGGCACCTACGAGCAGTACTTC; cdr3_aa: CSVEGGERGGTYEQYF
d_call: -; v_call: TRBV12-3/TRBV12-4; j_call: TRBJ2-7; clone_size: -; cdr3_nt: TGTGCCAGCAGCTTGGGGCTGGTTTACGAGCAGTACTTC; cdr3_aa: CASSLGLVYEQYF
d_call: -; v_call: TRBV4-3; j_call: TRBJ2-7; clone_size: -; cdr3_nt: TGCGCCAGCAGCCAAGGAGTTGGCTTGGGACAACTTTACGAGCAGTACTTC; cdr3_aa: CASSQGVGLGQLYEQYF
d_call: -; v_call: TRBV20-1; j_call: TRBJ2-3; clone_size: -; cdr3_nt: TGCAGTGCTAGTGGGGCGTCGGCTACAGATACGCAGTATTTT; cdr3_aa: CSASGASATDTQYF
d_call: TRBD2; v_call: TRBV7-3; j_call: TRBJ2-1; clone_size: many; cdr3_nt: TGTGCCAGCAGCTCCGGGACTACCCCGGTCGGAGATGAGCAGTTCTTC; cdr3_aa: CASSSGTTPVGDEQFF
d_call: -; v_call: TRBV12-5; j_call: TRBJ2-7; clone_size: many; cdr3_nt: TGTGCTAGTGGTTTGGTGCAGTACCGGCGACCCTATTCCTACGAGCAGTACTTC; cdr3_aa: CASGLVQYRRPYSYEQYF
d_call: TRBD1; v_call: TRBV6-1; j_call: TRBJ2-2; clone_size: many; cdr3_nt: TGTGCCAGCAGGGAACTCGGACAGGGGGCGACCGGGGAGCTGTTTTTT; cdr3_aa: CASRELGQGATGELFF
d_call: -; v_call: TRBV6-6; j_call: TRBJ1-1; clone_size: many; cdr3_nt: TGTGCCAGCAGTTACTCGATAGGGGCTGAAGCTTTCTTT; cdr3_aa: CASSYSIGAEAFF
d_call: -; v_call: TRBV7-8; j_call: TRBJ1-6; clone_size: -; cdr3_nt: TGTGCCAGCAGCTTAAGTCCCAATTCACCCCTCCACTTT; cdr3_aa: CASSLSPNSPLHF
d_call: TRBD2; v_call: TRBV4-2; j_call: TRBJ2-7; clone_size: -; cdr3_nt: TGTGCCAGCAGCCAAGATTTTCTAGCGGGAGAGCAGTACTTC; cdr3_aa: CASSQDFLAGEQYF
d_call: TRBD1; v_call: TRBV19; j_call: TRBJ2-6; clone_size: -; cdr3_nt: TGTGCCAGTACCCGGACAGGGGCTGGGGCCAACGTCCTGACTTTC; cdr3_aa: CASTRTGAGANVLTF
d_call: -; v_call: TRBV24-1; j_call: TRBJ1-5; clone_size: -; cdr3_nt: TGTGCCACCTTCGGGGGGCTTAGCAATCAGCCCCAGCATTTT; cdr3_aa: CATFGGLSNQPQHF
d_call: -; v_call: TRBV29-1; j_call: TRBJ2-5; clone_size: -; cdr3_nt: TGCAGCGTTGTCAGGGGAGAGACCCAGTACTTC; cdr3_aa: CSVVRGETQYF
d_call: -; v_call: TRBV25-1; j_call: TRBJ2-5; clone_size: -; cdr3_nt: TGTGCCAGCAGTGAAGGCGTAAGGGAGACCCAGTACTTC; cdr3_aa: CASSEGVRETQYF
d_call: TRBD2; v_call: TRBV23-1; j_call: TRBJ2-2; clone_size: -; cdr3_nt: TGTGCCAGCAGTCATGGTTTGACTAGCGTTGGTGCGAAGGTTAACACCGGGGGGCTGTTTTTT; cdr3_aa: CASSHGLTSVGAKVNTGGLFF
d_call: -; v_call: TRBV2; j_call: TRBJ2-7; clone_size: few; cdr3_nt: TGTGCCAGCAGTGGCCCCTACGAGCAGTACTTC; cdr3_aa: CASSGPYEQYF
d_call: TRBD2; v_call: TRBV7-1; j_call: TRBJ2-3; clone_size: -; cdr3_nt: TGTGCCAGCAGCTCAGGGACCAGCGGGAGTATCCTCACAGATACGCAGTATTTT; cdr3_aa: CASSSGTSGSILTDTQYF
d_call: -; v_call: TRBV9; j_call: TRBJ1-1; clone_size: -; cdr3_nt: TGTGCCAGCAGCGTACCCTATTCTAACACTGAAGCTTTCTTT; cdr3_aa: CASSVPYSNTEAFF
d_call: -; v_call: TRBV24-1; j_call: TRBJ2-1; clone_size: -; cdr3_nt: TGTGCCACCAGTGTTTACAATGAGCAGTTCTTC; cdr3_aa: CATSVYNEQFF
d_call: -; v_call: TRBV7-9; j_call: TRBJ1-6; clone_size: -; cdr3_nt: TGTGCCAGCAGCTTACCAGGGGATAATTCACCCCTCCACTTT; cdr3_aa: CASSLPGDNSPLHF
d_call: -; v_call: TRBV7-2; j_call: TRBJ2-7; clone_size: -; cdr3_nt: TGTGCCAGCAGCCCGGCAGAGGGGACCTACGAGCAGTACTTC; cdr3_aa: CASSPAEGTYEQYF
d_call: -; v_call: TRBV10-1; j_call: TRBJ2-7; clone_size: many; cdr3_nt: TGCGCCAGGACCGGAGGGGGGGTCTACGAGCAGTACTTC; cdr3_aa: CARTGGGVYEQYF
d_call: -; v_call: TRBV5-1; j_call: TRBJ2-5; clone_size: -; cdr3_nt: TGCGCCAGCAGCATACAGGGACGAGAGACCCAGTACTTC; cdr3_aa: CASSIQGRETQYF
d_call: TRBD1; v_call: TRBV29-1; j_call: TRBJ2-5; clone_size: -; cdr3_nt: TGCAGCGTTGAAGTTACCTGGGACAGGGGTTCTCGGGAGACCCAGTACTTC; cdr3_aa: CSVEVTWDRGSRETQYF
d_call: -; v_call: TRBV6-5; j_call: TRBJ2-1; clone_size: many; cdr3_nt: TGTGCCAGCACCAAGTTTGGGCTTGGGTATGAGCAGTTCTTC; cdr3_aa: CASTKFGLGYEQFF
d_call: TRBD1; v_call: TRBV5-4; j_call: TRBJ2-1; clone_size: few; cdr3_nt: TGTGCCAGCCGTTATGAAAAGGGGGCTTTGAATGAGCAGTTCTTC; cdr3_aa: CASRYEKGALNEQFF
d_call: -; v_call: TRBV20-1; j_call: TRBJ1-1; clone_size: few; cdr3_nt: TGCAGTGCCAGTCCCCGATTGAACACTGAAGCTTTCTTT; cdr3_aa: CSASPRLNTEAFF
d_call: TRBD1; v_call: TRBV28; j_call: TRBJ2-7; clone_size: -; cdr3_nt: TGTGCCAGCAGTTTAGATTCGTTTGGCCAGGGGGTTTCCTACGAGCAGTACTTC; cdr3_aa: CASSLDSFGQGVSYEQYF
d_call: -; v_call: TRBV5-4; j_call: TRBJ1-5; clone_size: -; cdr3_nt: TGTGCCAGCAGACTTGGCGGGAGGGCAAGCACAGATACGCAGCATTTT; cdr3_aa: CASRLGGRASTDTQHF
d_call: TRBD2; v_call: TRBV3-1; j_call: TRBJ2-7; clone_size: many; cdr3_nt: TGTGCCAGCAGCCAACCGAAGGGACTAGCGTTGTCCTACGAGCAGTACTTC; cdr3_aa: CASSQPKGLALSYEQYF
d_call: -; v_call: TRBV2; j_call: TRBJ2-3; clone_size: -; cdr3_nt: TGTGCCACCATATTTTTGGGCGGCACAGATACGCAGTATTTT; cdr3_aa: CATIFLGGTDTQYF
d_call: TRBD2; v_call: TRBV9; j_call: TRBJ2-7; clone_size: -; cdr3_nt: TGTGCCAGCAGCGTACTAGCGGGGATCTACGAGCAGTACTTC; cdr3_aa: CASSVLAGIYEQYF
d_call: -; v_call: TRBV7-3; j_call: TRBJ2-2; clone_size: many; cdr3_nt: TGTGCCAGCAGCTTATTGGCAGCCGGGGAGCTGTTTTTT; cdr3_aa: CASSLLAAGELFF
d_call: TRBD1; v_call: TRBV7-8; j_call: TRBJ2-7; clone_size: -; cdr3_nt: TGTGCCAGCAGCTTATGGACAGGGACATCTTACGAGCAGTACTTC; cdr3_aa: CASSLWTGTSYEQYF
d_call: TRBD1; v_call: TRBV25-1; j_call: TRBJ1-6; clone_size: -; cdr3_nt: TGTGCCAGCAGTGAATTGCAGGGGGATAATTCACCCCTCCACTTT; cdr3_aa: CASSELQGDNSPLHF
d_call: -; v_call: TRBV27; j_call: TRBJ1-3; clone_size: many; cdr3_nt: TGTGCCAGCAGTTCGGGGGCGCGGGGAAACACCATATATTTT; cdr3_aa: CASSSGARGNTIYF
d_call: -; v_call: TRBV12-3/TRBV12-4; j_call: TRBJ2-1; clone_size: -; cdr3_nt: TGTGCCAGCAGTTTAGGGACCACCTACAATGAGCAGTTCTTC; cdr3_aa: CASSLGTTYNEQFF
d_call: TRBD1; v_call: TRBV27; j_call: TRBJ1-6; clone_size: many; cdr3_nt: TGTGCCAGCAGGATACAGGGGGCCGGTAATTCACCCCTCCACTTT; cdr3_aa: CASRIQGAGNSPLHF
d_call: -; v_call: TRBV10-3; j_call: TRBJ1-1; clone_size: -; cdr3_nt: TGTGCCATCAGTCCCGACGCGGGGCGAAATAGTGAAGCTTTCTTT; cdr3_aa: CAISPDAGRNSEAFF
d_call: -; v_call: TRBV20-1; j_call: TRBJ2-3; clone_size: once; cdr3_nt: TGCAGTGCTAGAGCTAGCCCCGATACGCAGTATTTT; cdr3_aa: CSARASPDTQYF
d_call: -; v_call: TRBV6-6; j_call: TRBJ2-3; clone_size: many; cdr3_nt: TGTGCCAGCAGTTACTCGGGTTCGGATACGCAGTATTTT; cdr3_aa: CASSYSGSDTQYF
d_call: -; v_call: TRBV24-1; j_call: TRBJ2-1; clone_size: once; cdr3_nt: TGTGCCACCAGTGGGACAGTCCACAATGAGCAGTTCTTC; cdr3_aa: CATSGTVHNEQFF
d_call: -; v_call: TRBV20-1; j_call: TRBJ1-2; clone_size: -; cdr3_nt: TGCTACTCTAACTATGGCTACACCTTC; cdr3_aa: CYSNYGYTF